The following is a T cell receptor beta chain sequence with its context. The CDR3 is 13 amino acids. V lost 8 bases and J lost 4, with 12 bases in between. Germline loops: CDR1 MNHNY, CDR2 SVGAGI (reference sequence). These data originate in a study of blood T cell repertoires in COVID-19. The assay was immunoSEQ multiplex PCR, and TCRdb's table has in-frame clones only and misses some. Here the sample spans roughly 120,000 clones, roughly 82% being singletons. This chain links TRBV6-6 with TRBJ2-1; D gene uncertain. The sequenced sample consisted of peripheral blood. The sequence was obtained from a human donor in a cohort sampled during active COVID-19. CDR3 sequence reads: CASAQQTYNEQFF. The CDR3 nucleotides read TGTGCCAGCGCACAGCAAACGTACAATGAGCAGTTCTTC.